This T cell receptor (beta chain) emerged from a study of CD8 T cells in ankylosing spondylitis. Findings and limits, study-wide: CD8+ cells made up the disease-linked clones, which were relatively rare in peripheral blood. Certain motif variants had earlier been reported in reactive arthritis synovial fluid and blood.

This clonotype was seen many times. Antigen unknown. Germline V gene sequence: CDR1 DFQATT, CDR2 SNEGSKA (reference sequence). This CDR3 spans 12 amino acids. The germline V and J ends were trimmed by 6 bases and 6 bases, with 15 bases remaining between them. Making use of molecular barcodes, quantitative 5'-RACE generated TCR beta libraries. TCRdb passed the 5' RACE reads through MiXCR, listing each CDR3 protein once. The table includes 250,000 or so distinct CDR3 sequences, 20% to 30% detected once. The sequencing sample was made of blood, either unsorted or a sorted T cell fraction (not recorded which). The receptor was derived from a male donor with ankylosing spondylitis or in good health (not recorded which). V and J are TRBV20-1 and TRBJ2-7; the D is unclear. CDR3 amino acids: CSASLGRFEQYF. CDR3 sequence (DNA): TGCAGTGCCTCCCTAGGAAGGTTCGAGCAGTACTTC.